The T cell receptor beta chain under discussion was sequenced for a study of T-cell reconstitution after alpha-beta-depleted transplantation in children. Preparing the TCRbeta library involved the use of unique molecular identifiers. MiXCR was run by TCRdb on the PCR reads, yielding one entry per CDR3 protein. The sample shows approximately 640,000 distinct CDR3 sequences, around a sixth of them seen only once. The sequencing used PBMCs from the stem cell graft donor, collected from the stem cell graft. This clonotype originated in a human donor who donated a stem cell graft to a child with acute myeloid leukemia.

CDR3 in amino acids: CASSLEGQGVDEQFF. Written as DNA, the CDR3 is TGCGCCAGCAGCTTGGAAGGGCAGGGGGTAGATGAGCAGTTCTTC. The chain is built from TRBV5-1 and TRBJ2-1; 7 nucleotides match TRBD1. CDR3 length: 15 residues. From germline, CDR1 is SGHRS and CDR2 YFSETQ. With 0 bases clipped from V and 8 bases from J, the junction kept 8 bases outside the gene matches.